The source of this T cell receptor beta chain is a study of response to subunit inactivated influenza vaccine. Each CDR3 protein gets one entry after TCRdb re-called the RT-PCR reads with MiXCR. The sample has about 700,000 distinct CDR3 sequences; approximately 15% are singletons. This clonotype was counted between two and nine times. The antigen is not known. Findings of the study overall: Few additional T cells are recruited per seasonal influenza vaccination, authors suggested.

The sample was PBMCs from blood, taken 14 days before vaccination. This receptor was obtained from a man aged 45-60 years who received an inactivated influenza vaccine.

CDR3 DNA sequence: TGCGCCAGCAGCCAGGGACCGGTAGCCAAAAACATTCAGTACTTC. Its protein product is CASSQGPVAKNIQYF. The J gene is TRBJ2-4, the V gene TRBV4-1; D may be TRBD1 or TRBD2 (5 bases each). The CDR3 runs to 15 residues. CDR1 and CDR2 (germline): MGHRA, YSYEKL. Trimming took off 3 bases at V and 0 bases at J, with 9 bases between the two ends.